This T cell receptor beta chain is from a study of regulatory T cells in long-lasting Graves disease. Whole-study results and caveats: Patients with persistent disease showed a bias toward TRBV28, TRBJ1-2 and TRBJ2-5.

The time point is: persistent/refractory GD, antithyroid drugs over 5 years with positive TRAb. Isolated PBMC RNA provided the starting material for the TCR library. This clonotype has ten or more counts. Its antigen is unknown. According to the study, TCR beta libraries were built with iRepertoire HTBI primers and CDR3-region Arm-PCR. A single record per CDR3 protein comes from TCRdb applying MiXCR to the multiplex PCR reads. The table includes 400,000 to 500,000 distinct CDR3 sequences, roughly a fifth detected once. Between the trimmed V and J ends, which lost 2 bases and 2 bases, there was a span of 21 bases. The CDR3 covers 18 residues.

The sequencing used peripheral blood mononuclear cells (PBMCs), collected when the disease was refractory, from a patient treated with antithyroid drugs. The clonotype comes from a female donor with Graves disease. V is TRBV12-3 or TRBV12-4 and J is TRBJ2-5, with D possibly being TRBD2 (6 bases). The CDR3: CASSLWYRDSTHQETQYF. CDR3 DNA: TGTGCCAGCAGTTTATGGTACCGGGACTCGACACATCAAGAGACCCAGTACTTC.